These 29 T cell receptor beta chains were all obtained from the same sample, sequenced in a study of blood T cell repertoires in COVID-19. The repertoire was sequenced with immunoSEQ multiplex PCR; TCRdb's copy has only in-frame clones and lacks some. The sample records a few hundred thousand clones, approximately 91% being singletons. Sequences were obtained from peripheral blood. These receptors all stem from a woman aged 30 to 39 with acute or convalescent COVID-19.

The chain couples TRBV14 to TRBJ1-6; no firm D call. Trimming cost V 3 bases and J 7 bases, with 13 bases left between them. The CDR3 has 15 amino acids. The germline V gene encodes CDR1 SGHDN and CDR2 FVKESK. Here the CDR3 DNA reads TGTGCCAGCAGCCATCGGCGACAAATAAATTCACCCCTCCACTTT. Amino acid sequence: CASSHRRQINSPLHF.

The rearrangement links TRBV15 to TRBJ2-2, with D unclear. Germline loops: CDR1 LNHNV, CDR2 YYDKDF (reference sequence). This CDR3 spans 14 amino acids. Trimming shortened V by 4 bases and J by 1 base, and 7 bases separated the two germline ends. CDR3 DNA: TGTGCCACCAGCATTCGCGAGAACACCGGGGAGCTGTTTTTT. This gives the protein CATSIRENTGELFF. The full variable domain, in which reference TRBV15 and TRBJ2-2 provide the parts outside the CDR3, is DAMVIQNPRYQVTQFGKPVTLSCSQTLNHNVMYWYQQKSSQAPKLLFHYYDKDFNNEADTPDNFQSRRPNTSFCFLDIRSPGLGDTAMYLCATSIRENTGELFFGEGSRLTVL.

V usage is TRBV6-4 and J usage is TRBJ2-1; the match to TRBD2 covers 14 bases. Per the germline V gene, CDR1 is MRHNA and CDR2 is SNTAGT. The CDR3 has 14 residues. V lost 3 bases, J lost 9 bases, and 1 base stayed unmatched. CDR3 loop: CASSEGLAGVEQFF. For the CDR3, the DNA is TGTGCCAGCAGTGAGGGACTAGCGGGAGTTGAGCAGTTCTTC.

The chain carries TRBV18 and TRBJ1-1, with no clear D. V lost 4 bases, J lost 7 bases, and 7 bases lay in between. This CDR3 region has 11 residues. CDR1 is KGHSH and CDR2 is LQKENI in the germline V gene. This CDR3 is CASSLDFEAFF. DNA for the CDR3: TGTGCCAGCTCACTGGACTTTGAAGCTTTCTTT. Full variable domain (missing parts from reference TRBV18 and TRBJ1-1): NAGVMQNPRHLVRRRGQEARLRCSPMKGHSHVYWYRQLPEEGLKFMVYLQKENIIDESGMPKERFSAEFPKEGPSILRIQQVVRGDSAAYFCASSLDFEAFFGQGTRLTVV.

This clone was seen more than once but under ten times. The chain employs TRBV7-2 and TRBJ1-6; TRBD1 agrees at 8 bases. This CDR3 contains 15 residues. V was pared by 4 bases and J by 5 bases, with 4 bases of the junction left unmatched. Germline V CDR1 and CDR2: SGHTA, FQGNSA. CDR3 DNA sequence: TGTGCCAGCAGCTCCGGACAGGGCGATAATTCACCCCTCCACTTT. It specifies CASSSGQGDNSPLHF.

This clone was seen a handful of times. This rearrangement joins TRBV4-2 to TRBJ1-1; 7 positions agree with TRBD1. The V and J ends lost 7 bases and 11 bases, in that order; junction bases with no gene match: 7. The CDR3 runs 11 residues. Germline V gene sequence: CDR1 LGHNA, CDR2 YNFKEQ. CDR3 sequence: CASMEGAGAFF. The CDR3 nucleotides are TGTGCCAGCATGGAGGGGGCTGGGGCTTTCTTT.

The rearrangement links TRBV7-9 to TRBJ2-1; D is uncertain. The V gene's germline CDR1 is SEHNR and CDR2 FQNEAQ (reference sequence). The V end lost 5 bases, the J end lost 7 bases, and 15 bases lay between the germline ends. The CDR3 has 14 residues. CDR3 DNA: TGTGCCAGCAGCCCGTCGAACCTGAGGAATGAGCAGTTCTTC. This gives the protein CASSPSNLRNEQFF.

CDR3 sequence (DNA): TGTGCCAGTAGAGGACTAGCGGAAGCCTACGAGCAGTACTTC. Its translation is CASRGLAEAYEQYF. This chain connects TRBV19 to TRBJ2-7; 10 bases match TRBD2. CDR1 is LNHDA, CDR2 SQIVND, per germline (reference sequence). The ends lost 6 bases at V and 2 bases at J; junction bases unmatched: 4. CDR3 length equals 14 residues.

The chain uses TRBV5-1 and TRBJ2-7, with 7 nucleotides matching TRBD2. The CDR3 sequence is 14 residues long. Germline CDR1 reads SGHRS; CDR2 reads YFSETQ. Trimming at V came to 4 bases and at J to 2 bases, leaving 6 bases not matched to a gene. The CDR3 protein is CASSAGTTTYEQYF. As DNA, the CDR3 is TGCGCCAGCAGCGCCGGGACTACCACCTACGAGCAGTACTTC.

This chain joins TRBV27 and TRBJ2-7, with TRBD1 identical over 9 bases. The junction had 4 bases not matched to a gene; V was cut back by 2 bases and J by 2 bases. Germline V lookup: CDR1 MNHEY, CDR2 SMNVEV (reference sequence). This CDR3 region has 15 residues. CDR3 DNA sequence: TGTGCCAGCAGTTTAGAGGGACAGGGCCCCTACGAGCAGTACTTC. Protein sequence: CASSLEGQGPYEQYF.

This clone was counted between two and nine times. V is TRBV11-3 and J is TRBJ2-7, with D uncertain. The CDR3 length is 16 residues. Trimming removed 4 bases at V and 0 bases at J, with 16 bases between. Germline values: CDR1 SGHNT, CDR2 YENEEA. The CDR3 coding sequence is TGTGCCAGCAGCTCAGCCTTCAGAGGCTACTCCTACGAGCAGTACTTC. This gives the protein CASSSAFRGYSYEQYF.

A single count supports this clone. The genes are TRBV29-1 and TRBJ2-2; maybe TRBD1 (6 bases). CDR3 size: 16 residues. V was pared by 7 bases and J by 1 base, with 19 bases between. Germline loops: CDR1 SQVTM, CDR2 ANQGSEA. The CDR3 nucleotides read TGCAGCGCCAGATCACCCGGGACAATGAACACCGGGGAGCTGTTTTTT. Translating it yields CSARSPGTMNTGELFF.

This chain links TRBV7-2 with TRBJ2-7, with D unclear. In germline, CDR1 is SGHTA, CDR2 FQGNSA. The V end was cut by 1 base, the J end by 3 bases, with 7 bases between. The CDR3 sequence is 13 residues long. CDR3 sequence: CASSLDGLYEQYF. The CDR3 DNA reads TGTGCCAGCAGCTTAGATGGCCTCTACGAGCAGTACTTC.

V gene TRBV18 combines with J gene TRBJ2-7; a weak D match, TRBD1 (5 bases). Trimming took off 6 bases at V and 1 base at J, with 10 bases between the two ends. Germline CDR1 and CDR2: KGHSH and LQKENI. This CDR3 spans 13 amino acids. The CDR3 spells CASSLDRSYEQYF. The CDR3 coding sequence is TGTGCCAGCTCCCTCGACAGATCCTACGAGCAGTACTTC.

The V gene is TRBV15, the J gene TRBJ1-1, with 10 bases aligning to TRBD1. CDR1 and CDR2 (germline): LNHNV, YYDKDF (reference sequence). The V gene end was trimmed by 0 bases and the J gene end by 3 bases; junction bases not matched to a gene: 1. This CDR3 comprises 15 residues. As DNA, the CDR3 is TGTGCCACCAGCAGAGATGGGACAGGGGACACTGAAGCTTTCTTT. It codes for CATSRDGTGDTEAFF.

This chain links TRBV6-6 with TRBJ2-7, with 14 bases lining up with TRBD2. The germline gives CDR1 MNHNY, CDR2 SVGAGI (reference sequence). J gave up 1 base and V 5 bases, and 7 bases lay outside the gene matches. The CDR3 runs 17 residues. CDR3 sequence: CASSQIGLAGGSYEQYF. In DNA form, the CDR3 reads TGTGCCAGCAGTCAAATAGGACTAGCGGGAGGTTCCTACGAGCAGTACTTC.

The CDR3 DNA reads TGTGCCAGCACCACCGGCTCCGGGACGGGAGCCTACAATGAGCAGTTCTTC. Translating gives CASTTGSGTGAYNEQFF. The rearrangement links TRBV5-5 to TRBJ2-1; possibly TRBD2 for D (6 bases). The CDR3 covers 17 residues. Germline V gives CDR1 SGHKS, CDR2 YYEKEE (reference sequence). Trimming removed 6 bases from V and 2 bases from J, with 21 bases in between.

The chain combines TRBV10-2 with TRBJ2-1; D may be TRBD2 (7 bases). V was trimmed by 6 bases and J by 6 bases, leaving 9 bases between them. CDR3 length: 12 residues. Germline assignment: CDR1 WSHSY and CDR2 SAAADI. The CDR3 sequence: CASRGGGNEQFF. The CDR3 bases are TGCGCCAGCAGGGGAGGGGGCAATGAGCAGTTCTTC.

The gene calls are TRBV29-1 and TRBJ1-4, with D possibly matching TRBD1 (5 bases). Trimming removed 3 bases at V and 7 bases at J, with 21 bases between. This CDR3 spans 16 amino acids. CDR1 and CDR2 from the germline V gene are SQVTM and ANQGSEA. In nucleotides, the CDR3 is TGCAGCGTTGATGGAAATGGGGGGACGGTTGGTGAAAAACTGTTTTTT. This gives the protein CSVDGNGGTVGEKLFF.

The chain links TRBV7-3 to TRBJ2-3; a possible D gene is TRBD1 (6 bases). This CDR3 has 16 amino acids. V gave up 5 bases and J gave up 1 base, with 16 bases separating them. Germline loops: CDR1 SGHTA, CDR2 FQGTGA. CDR3 nucleotide sequence: TGTGCCAGCAGCCAGGGGCGAGGTTTCGGCACAGATACGCAGTATTTT. Translating it yields CASSQGRGFGTDTQYF.

This rearrangement joins TRBV7-2 to TRBJ2-4; 10 bases line up with TRBD2. The V gene end was trimmed by 3 bases and the J gene end by 0 bases; junction bases not matched to a gene: 8. Germline V gives CDR1 SGHTA, CDR2 FQGNSA. This CDR3 region has 18 residues. The CDR3 coding sequence is TGTGCCAGCAGCTTCAAAGCGGGAGGGCTCCTAGCCAAAAACATTCAGTACTTC. This gives the protein CASSFKAGGLLAKNIQYF. Full variable domain (outside the CDR3, taken from reference TRBV7-2 and TRBJ2-4): GAGVSQSPSNKVTEKGKDVELRCDPISGHTALYWYRQSLGQGLEFLIYFQGNSAPDKSGLPSDRFSAERTGGSVSTLTIQRTQQEDSAVYLCASSFKAGGLLAKNIQYFGAGTRLSVL.

This chain connects TRBV6-4 to TRBJ2-2; D is perhaps TRBD2 (6 bases). This CDR3 contains 16 residues. Trimming removed 5 bases at V and 5 bases at J, with 18 bases between. CDR1 MRHNA and CDR2 SNTAGT come from the germline V gene. CDR3 DNA sequence: TGTGCCAGCAGTCCCTTCGGGGGAGGCCGAACCGGGGAGCTGTTTTTT. It translates to CASSPFGGGRTGELFF.

The genes are TRBV19 and TRBJ1-1; D unresolved. Germline assignment: CDR1 LNHDA and CDR2 SQIVND (reference sequence). This CDR3 contains 14 residues. Trimming left V 5 bases short and J 1 base short, with 11 bases between. In DNA, the CDR3 is TGTGCCAGTAGTTCGCGCCGAGGGAACACTGAAGCTTTCTTT. Translated: CASSSRRGNTEAFF.

The chain employs TRBV19 and TRBJ2-4; possible D gene TRBD1, 6 bases. This CDR3 comprises 13 residues. Trimming took 10 bases from V and 7 from J, leaving 17 bases between them. Per the germline V gene, CDR1 is LNHDA and CDR2 is SQIVND (reference sequence). This chain's CDR3 is CATQAAGVNIQYF. The CDR3 nucleotides are TGTGCCACCCAAGCGGCAGGGGTTAACATTCAGTACTTC.

This sequence joins TRBV6-5 and TRBJ1-2, with no clear D. This CDR3 contains 11 residues. In germline, CDR1 is MNHEY, CDR2 SVGAGI. V lost 6 bases, J lost 6 bases, and 8 bases lay in between. CDR3 sequence: CASRAGDGYTF. CDR3 in DNA: TGTGCCAGCAGGGCCGGGGATGGCTACACCTTC.

This chain links TRBV19 with TRBJ1-2, with TRBD1 as a possible D gene (6 bases). This CDR3 region has 13 residues. Deletions cut 6 bases from V and 8 bases from J, with 16 bases between. The V gene's germline CDR1 is LNHDA and CDR2 SQIVND (reference sequence). CDR3 amino acids: CASSDRFPGGYTF. CDR3 in DNA: TGTGCCAGTAGCGACAGGTTTCCGGGCGGCTACACCTTC.

A single count supports this clone. The chain combines TRBV7-2 with TRBJ2-1; a weak D match, TRBD2 (5 bases). V dropped 5 bases and J dropped 9 bases, with 11 bases sitting between them. Germline V gene lookup returns CDR1 SGHTA and CDR2 FQGNSA. The CDR3 extends over 12 amino acids. In DNA form, the CDR3 reads TGTGCCAGCAGCCGAGAGCGGTTTGAGCAGTTCTTC. Its protein is CASSRERFEQFF. Full variable domain (rest looked up from reference TRBV7-2 and TRBJ2-1): GAGVSQSPSNKVTEKGKDVELRCDPISGHTALYWYRQSLGQGLEFLIYFQGNSAPDKSGLPSDRFSAERTGGSVSTLTIQRTQQEDSAVYLCASSRERFEQFFGPGTRLTVL.

The V gene is TRBV5-8, the J gene TRBJ1-5; D may be TRBD1 (5 bases). Between the trimmed V and J ends, which lost 7 bases and 5 bases, there was a span of 25 bases. The CDR3 spans 17 residues. Germline assignment: CDR1 SGHTS and CDR2 YDEGEE. CDR3 nucleotide sequence: TGTGCCAGCGTTCCCGGGATTGGCAGGAGGGGACATCAGCCCCAGCATTTT. As protein: CASVPGIGRRGHQPQHF.

This clone was counted between two and nine times. The chain has TRBV6-2 or TRBV6-3 and TRBJ2-3, with 9 positions matching TRBD2. Germline values: CDR1 MNHEY, CDR2 SVGEGT. The CDR3 has 16 amino acids. With V trimmed by 6 bases and J by 3 bases, 10 bases remained unmatched. The CDR3 bases are TGTGCCAGCAGCAACTCGGTAGCGGGAGTTACAGATACGCAGTATTTT. Its translation: CASSNSVAGVTDTQYF.